Listed below are T cell receptor beta chains from one sample, sequenced in a study of molecular identifiers for immune sequencing clone quantification. One entry per CDR3 protein results from TCRdb running MiXCR on the PCR reads. The sample contains around 480,000 distinct CDR3 sequences, about a fifth of which appear only once. The sequenced sample was naive CD8+ T cells from blood, with Jurkat cell RNA spiked in. The receptors shown here come from a human donor in good health. Some libraries in this study had Jurkat cell RNA spiked in. CDR3s include the opening cysteine and the closing phenylalanine or tryptophan. A D gene is named only where the DNA matches it firmly. Clone size, where shown, is once, few, many, or a class for clones that have expanded.

cdr3_nt: TGTGCCAGCAGCTCCGGACTAGCGGTCCCCTACGAGCAGTACTTC; cdr3_aa: CASSSGLAVPYEQYF; clone_size: many; j_call: TRBJ2-7; v_call: TRBV14; d_call: TRBD2
cdr3_nt: TGTGCCAGCAGTTACCTGGGGGCCGAGCAGTACTTC; cdr3_aa: CASSYLGAEQYF; clone_size: few; j_call: TRBJ2-7; v_call: TRBV6-2/TRBV6-3; d_call: NA
cdr3_nt: TGTGCCAGCAGCAGAGGGAAGGATACGCAGTATTTT; cdr3_aa: CASSRGKDTQYF; clone_size: many; j_call: TRBJ2-3; v_call: TRBV7-9; d_call: NA
cdr3_nt: TGTGCCAGCAGGAAGGGGGGAACTGAAGCTTTCTTT; cdr3_aa: CASRKGGTEAFF; clone_size: many; j_call: TRBJ1-1; v_call: TRBV19; d_call: NA
cdr3_nt: TGTGCCAGCAGCCCCGACCCCTTCCACCCAGGTTGGGAGCAGTTCTTC; cdr3_aa: CASSPDPFHPGWEQFF; clone_size: many; j_call: TRBJ2-1; v_call: TRBV7-2; d_call: NA
cdr3_nt: TGCGCCAGCAGCCAAGACAGATCCATGGCTAGACAAGAGACCCAGTACTTC; cdr3_aa: CASSQDRSMARQETQYF; clone_size: NA; j_call: TRBJ2-5; v_call: TRBV4-3; d_call: NA
cdr3_nt: TGTGCCAGCACCATAGGAAGCTCCTACAATGAGCAGTTCTTC; cdr3_aa: CASTIGSSYNEQFF; clone_size: few; j_call: TRBJ2-1; v_call: TRBV12-3/TRBV12-4; d_call: NA
cdr3_nt: TGTGCCAGCAGCCTGGGACGGAGGGATACGCAGTATTTT; cdr3_aa: CASSLGRRDTQYF; clone_size: many; j_call: TRBJ2-3; v_call: TRBV6-5; d_call: NA
cdr3_nt: TGTGCCAGCAGCCCCGCAGGGATCCGCACAGATACGCAGTATTTT; cdr3_aa: CASSPAGIRTDTQYF; clone_size: many; j_call: TRBJ2-3; v_call: TRBV5-6; d_call: NA
cdr3_nt: TGCGCCAGCAGCCAAGATAGGACAGGGAACACTGAAGCTTTCTTT; cdr3_aa: CASSQDRTGNTEAFF; clone_size: many; j_call: TRBJ1-1; v_call: TRBV4-3; d_call: TRBD1
cdr3_nt: TGTGCCAGCAGCGCTCTAGCGGACCCAATGAATGAGCAGTTCTTC; cdr3_aa: CASSALADPMNEQFF; clone_size: NA; j_call: TRBJ2-1; v_call: TRBV9; d_call: TRBD2
cdr3_nt: TGTGCCAGCAGCGCCCCTATAGATACGCAGTATTTT; cdr3_aa: CASSAPIDTQYF; clone_size: few; j_call: TRBJ2-3; v_call: TRBV7-9; d_call: NA
cdr3_nt: TGTGCCAGCAGCTTACTAGCGGGAGGGCGCACCGGGGAGCTGTTTTTT; cdr3_aa: CASSLLAGGRTGELFF; clone_size: few; j_call: TRBJ2-2; v_call: TRBV7-2; d_call: TRBD2
cdr3_nt: TGTGCCAGCAGCGTGGGGACAGGGGCCTACGAGCAGTACTTC; cdr3_aa: CASSVGTGAYEQYF; clone_size: few; j_call: TRBJ2-7; v_call: TRBV6-2/TRBV6-3; d_call: TRBD1
cdr3_nt: TGTGCCAGCAGCTTATGGGGTCAGCCTAAACAAGGGACTGAAGCTTTCTTT; cdr3_aa: CASSLWGQPKQGTEAFF; clone_size: many; j_call: TRBJ1-1; v_call: TRBV7-6; d_call: NA
cdr3_nt: TGCGCCAGCAGCCAAGTCTGGGGCTCTAGTGAAAAACTGTTTTTT; cdr3_aa: CASSQVWGSSEKLFF; clone_size: NA; j_call: TRBJ1-4; v_call: TRBV4-3; d_call: NA
cdr3_nt: TGTGCCAGCAGCCACCGGAGCGACGCCTACGAGCAGTACTTC; cdr3_aa: CASSHRSDAYEQYF; clone_size: NA; j_call: TRBJ2-7; v_call: TRBV4-2; d_call: NA
cdr3_nt: TGTGCCAGTATTTATAGCGGGGGGCCCACCGGGGAGCTGTTTTTT; cdr3_aa: CASIYSGGPTGELFF; clone_size: NA; j_call: TRBJ2-2; v_call: TRBV19; d_call: TRBD2
cdr3_nt: TGTGCCAGCAGCGTAGCGAGCAGGAGTCCTTCACCCCTCCACTTT; cdr3_aa: CASSVASRSPSPLHF; clone_size: NA; j_call: TRBJ1-6; v_call: TRBV9; d_call: NA
cdr3_nt: TGTGCCAGCAGTGAATGGGCCGCTGGAGAGCAGTACTTC; cdr3_aa: CASSEWAAGEQYF; clone_size: few; j_call: TRBJ2-7; v_call: TRBV6-1; d_call: NA
cdr3_nt: TGTGCCAGTGCGATAACGATGACAGGCACAGATACGCAGTATTTT; cdr3_aa: CASAITMTGTDTQYF; clone_size: NA; j_call: TRBJ2-3; v_call: TRBV19; d_call: NA
cdr3_nt: TGTGCCACCCGTTCCAACGGGGATGAAGCTTTCTTT; cdr3_aa: CATRSNGDEAFF; clone_size: NA; j_call: TRBJ1-1; v_call: TRBV28; d_call: NA
cdr3_nt: TGCAGTGCTGGGCCGGACGGAAACTATGGCTACACCTTC; cdr3_aa: CSAGPDGNYGYTF; clone_size: few; j_call: TRBJ1-2; v_call: TRBV20-1; d_call: NA
cdr3_nt: TGTGCCAGCAGCGTAGGGCTGGACAGCTACGAGCAGTACTTC; cdr3_aa: CASSVGLDSYEQYF; clone_size: NA; j_call: TRBJ2-7; v_call: TRBV9; d_call: NA
cdr3_nt: TGTGCCTGGAGTGTCGCCTTCTCCTACGAGCAGTACTTC; cdr3_aa: CAWSVAFSYEQYF; clone_size: many; j_call: TRBJ2-7; v_call: TRBV30; d_call: NA
cdr3_nt: TGTGCCAGCAGCTTGGGGGGACCACAGTACAATGAGCAGTTCTTC; cdr3_aa: CASSLGGPQYNEQFF; clone_size: few; j_call: TRBJ2-1; v_call: TRBV5-6; d_call: NA
cdr3_nt: TGTGCCAGCAGTGCAACACCCTTTGACTGGTACAATGAGCAGTTCTTC; cdr3_aa: CASSATPFDWYNEQFF; clone_size: NA; j_call: TRBJ2-1; v_call: TRBV25-1; d_call: NA
cdr3_nt: TGTGCCGGCAGCCCAGCGGGGGGGTACGAGCAGTACTTC; cdr3_aa: CAGSPAGGYEQYF; clone_size: NA; j_call: TRBJ2-7; v_call: TRBV7-9; d_call: TRBD2
cdr3_nt: TGTGCCAGCAGCTTCGTCCACACAGATACGCAGTATTTT; cdr3_aa: CASSFVHTDTQYF; clone_size: many; j_call: TRBJ2-3; v_call: TRBV7-2; d_call: NA
cdr3_nt: TGCGCCAGCAGCCAAGAGGACAGGGGGGACCAGCCCCAGCATTTT; cdr3_aa: CASSQEDRGDQPQHF; clone_size: many; j_call: TRBJ1-5; v_call: TRBV4-3; d_call: TRBD1
cdr3_nt: TGTGCCAGCAGTTCCGCCGGGACTAGCGACAGTGAGCAGTTCTTC; cdr3_aa: CASSSAGTSDSEQFF; clone_size: many; j_call: TRBJ2-1; v_call: TRBV12-3/TRBV12-4; d_call: TRBD2
cdr3_nt: TGCGCCAGCAGCCAAGACGACAGCTCCTACGAGCAGTACTTC; cdr3_aa: CASSQDDSSYEQYF; clone_size: many; j_call: TRBJ2-7; v_call: TRBV4-3; d_call: NA
cdr3_nt: TGTGCCAGCAGTTTGACAGGGCTGGAGGAAAAACTGTTTTTT; cdr3_aa: CASSLTGLEEKLFF; clone_size: few; j_call: TRBJ1-4; v_call: TRBV12-3/TRBV12-4; d_call: TRBD1
cdr3_nt: TGTGCCAGCACCGGGGGGACGGTGAACACTGAAGCTTTCTTT; cdr3_aa: CASTGGTVNTEAFF; clone_size: few; j_call: TRBJ1-1; v_call: TRBV12-3/TRBV12-4; d_call: NA
cdr3_nt: TGTGCCAGCAGCCAAGATGGAGCGTATTCCTACGAGCAGTACTTC; cdr3_aa: CASSQDGAYSYEQYF; clone_size: many; j_call: TRBJ2-7; v_call: TRBV14; d_call: NA
cdr3_nt: TGTGCCAGTAGTAACCAGACTAGCGGGAACGAGACCCAGTACTTC; cdr3_aa: CASSNQTSGNETQYF; clone_size: few; j_call: TRBJ2-5; v_call: TRBV19; d_call: TRBD2
cdr3_nt: TGTGCCAGCAGCTTAGAAGGGGTATCGGGAGGCACTGAAGCTTTCTTT; cdr3_aa: CASSLEGVSGGTEAFF; clone_size: many; j_call: TRBJ1-1; v_call: TRBV13; d_call: NA
cdr3_nt: TGTGCCAGTAGCTTAGGAACGAGGGGGCAAACAGATACGCAGTATTTT; cdr3_aa: CASSLGTRGQTDTQYF; clone_size: many; j_call: TRBJ2-3; v_call: TRBV9; d_call: TRBD1
cdr3_nt: TGTGCCAGCAGCTTCTTAGCGGGAGGCGGGGCCGGGGAGCTGTTTTTT; cdr3_aa: CASSFLAGGGAGELFF; clone_size: many; j_call: TRBJ2-2; v_call: TRBV5-4; d_call: TRBD2
cdr3_nt: TGTGCCAGCAGCCTCAGGGTGGGGCTTTTGTCCCGCGAGCAGTACTTC; cdr3_aa: CASSLRVGLLSREQYF; clone_size: NA; j_call: TRBJ2-7; v_call: TRBV5-6; d_call: NA
cdr3_nt: TGTGCCATCGCAGGGGTGAATCAGCCCCAGCATTTT; cdr3_aa: CAIAGVNQPQHF; clone_size: many; j_call: TRBJ1-5; v_call: TRBV10-3; d_call: NA
cdr3_nt: TGTGCCTGGAGCCAAGGGGAGAACTACGAGCAGTACTTC; cdr3_aa: CAWSQGENYEQYF; clone_size: few; j_call: TRBJ2-7; v_call: TRBV30; d_call: NA
cdr3_nt: TGTGCCAGTAGTACCACCTACGGGGGGGACGAGCAGTACTTC; cdr3_aa: CASSTTYGGDEQYF; clone_size: NA; j_call: TRBJ2-7; v_call: TRBV19; d_call: TRBD2
cdr3_nt: TGTGCCAGCAGCTTAGAGATGGGGTTCAGATTT; cdr3_aa: CASSLEMGFRF; clone_size: many; j_call: TRBJ1-4; v_call: TRBV7-9; d_call: NA
cdr3_nt: TGTGCCAGCAGTTTCTACGGCAGCACCGGGGAGCTGTTTTTT; cdr3_aa: CASSFYGSTGELFF; clone_size: many; j_call: TRBJ2-2; v_call: TRBV12-3/TRBV12-4; d_call: NA
cdr3_nt: TGTGCCAGCAGCCCGCTACAGGGGAGGGGCACTGAAGCTTTCTTT; cdr3_aa: CASSPLQGRGTEAFF; clone_size: NA; j_call: TRBJ1-1; v_call: TRBV7-2; d_call: TRBD1
cdr3_nt: TGTGCCAGCAGTCCCTCCGGACTAGCCGGTGATACGCAGTATTTT; cdr3_aa: CASSPSGLAGDTQYF; clone_size: NA; j_call: TRBJ2-3; v_call: TRBV28; d_call: TRBD2
cdr3_nt: TGTGCCACCAGTGATTCCGACGGGGAGCTGTTTTTT; cdr3_aa: CATSDSDGELFF; clone_size: many; j_call: TRBJ2-2; v_call: TRBV24-1; d_call: NA
cdr3_nt: TGTGCCAGCGGTCTCCAGGGACCTGAAGCTTTCTTT; cdr3_aa: CASGLQGPEAFF; clone_size: many; j_call: TRBJ1-1; v_call: TRBV28; d_call: NA
cdr3_nt: TGTGCCAGCTGTTTAGGGACGGGGTCCTACGAGCAGTACTTC; cdr3_aa: CASCLGTGSYEQYF; clone_size: once; j_call: TRBJ2-7; v_call: TRBV27; d_call: NA
cdr3_nt: TGTGCCAGCAACCCCTGGGACAGGAGGTCCACTGAAGCTTTCTTT; cdr3_aa: CASNPWDRRSTEAFF; clone_size: NA; j_call: TRBJ1-1; v_call: TRBV5-5; d_call: TRBD1
cdr3_nt: TGTGCCAGCAGTCCAAACAGTTGGGGTGCCTACGAGCAGTACTTC; cdr3_aa: CASSPNSWGAYEQYF; clone_size: NA; j_call: TRBJ2-7; v_call: TRBV6-1; d_call: NA
cdr3_nt: TGTGCCAGCAGCTTAAGACAGACTGAAGCTTTCTTT; cdr3_aa: CASSLRQTEAFF; clone_size: many; j_call: TRBJ1-1; v_call: TRBV7-9; d_call: NA
cdr3_nt: TGTGCCAGCAGCCTTACAGGGCGTGGATGGAGGAATGAGCAGTTCTTC; cdr3_aa: CASSLTGRGWRNEQFF; clone_size: NA; j_call: TRBJ2-1; v_call: TRBV28; d_call: NA
cdr3_nt: TGTGCCAGCAGCCCTAGCGACCTCACAGATACGCAGTATTTT; cdr3_aa: CASSPSDLTDTQYF; clone_size: few; j_call: TRBJ2-3; v_call: TRBV7-6; d_call: NA
cdr3_nt: TGTGCCAGCAGTGCCTCGGGACTAGCGGTAGATACGCAGTATTTT; cdr3_aa: CASSASGLAVDTQYF; clone_size: many; j_call: TRBJ2-3; v_call: TRBV12-3/TRBV12-4; d_call: TRBD2